The 14 T cell receptor beta chains reported below all come from one sample, sequenced in a study of cytotoxic CD8 clonotypes in ibrutinib-treated CLL (dated by TCRdb to 2020 to 2022). The library was built by means of the immunoSEQ multiplex PCR assay. TCRdb carries this immuneACCESS record with in-frame sequences only. Its versions omit some clonotypes, under half of them owing to an unresolved V gene in the studies checked, with the rest unexplained. Here the sample has about 310,000 clones; 80% occur a single time. Of the sample, 6.7% is held by the ten largest clones. This sample comprised PBMCs, obtained before ibrutinib treatment. These TCRs come from a human donor with chronic lymphocytic leukemia.

This clone was seen once. The chain is built from TRBV10-3 and TRBJ1-1; no clear D gene. Per the germline V gene, CDR1 is ENHRY and CDR2 is SYGVKD. With 1 base removed from V and 0 bases from J, the gap between germline ends came to 3 bases. This CDR3 is built from 13 residues. Here the CDR3 reads CAISEWVNTEAFF. In DNA, the CDR3 is TGTGCCATCAGTGAGTGGGTGAACACTGAAGCTTTCTTT.

The chain combines TRBV6-1 with TRBJ2-2, with 7 bases lining up with TRBD1. The CDR3 runs to 14 residues. In germline, CDR1 is MNHNS, CDR2 SASEGT. The trim removed 7 bases at V and 6 bases at J, leaving 8 bases unmatched. CDR3 in amino acids: CASNNRGYPGELFF. The CDR3 nucleotides read TGTGCCAGCAATAACAGGGGTTACCCCGGGGAGCTGTTTTTT.

The rearrangement uses TRBV27 and TRBJ1-2; no clear D gene. CDR1 MNHEY and CDR2 SMNVEV come from the germline V gene (reference sequence). CDR3 length: 12 amino acids. V was shortened by 3 bases and J by 8 bases, with 10 bases between the two germline ends. CDR3 DNA sequence: TGTGCCAGCAGTTTGTCTGGGATCGGCTACACCTTC. Its translation is CASSLSGIGYTF.

The chain uses TRBV6-6 and TRBJ2-1; the D gene is possibly TRBD1 (5 bases). CDR3 length: 14 amino acids. CDR1 MNHNY and CDR2 SVGAGI come from the germline V gene (reference sequence). The V end was cut by 1 base, the J end by 8 bases, with 12 bases between. In DNA form, the CDR3 reads TGTGCCAGCAGTTACTTCCAGGGTCCGGATGAGCAGTTCTTC. It yields the protein CASSYFQGPDEQFF.

The chain is built from TRBV14 and TRBJ2-1; 8 nucleotides line up with TRBD2. The J segment lost 4 bases and the V segment lost 4 bases, leaving 15 bases of the junction unmatched. The CDR3 length is 18 residues. In germline, CDR1 is SGHDN, CDR2 FVKESK. The CDR3 sequence: CASSLSDGTRLGYNEQFF. The DNA of the CDR3 is TGTGCCAGCAGCCTATCAGACGGGACTAGATTGGGGTACAATGAGCAGTTCTTC.

The chain combines TRBV30 with TRBJ2-3; D is uncertain. V shed 0 bases and J shed 0 bases, with 10 bases lying between them. Germline V gene data show CDR1 as GTSNPN and CDR2 as SVGIG (reference sequence). The CDR3 loop spans 15 amino acids. In nucleotides, the CDR3 is TGTGCCTGGAGTGTATCCGGGTCCAGCACAGATACGCAGTATTTT. Protein sequence: CAWSVSGSSTDTQYF.

J is TRBJ1-2 and V is TRBV27, with D uncertain. Trimming cost V 4 bases and J 2 bases, with 8 bases left between them. Germline CDR1 and CDR2: MNHEY and SMNVEV (reference sequence). CDR3 length equals 13 residues. CDR3 in DNA: TGTGCCAGCAGTTACCGGAACAACTATGGCTACACCTTC. Encoded protein: CASSYRNNYGYTF.

J is TRBJ1-1 and V is TRBV5-3; D gene uncertain. TRBV5-3 is identified as an open reading frame with a role that is uncertain. This CDR3 has 15 amino acids. The germline V and J ends were trimmed by 0 bases and 1 base, with 10 bases remaining between them. The CDR3 region is CARSLDLWRNTEAFF. The CDR3 DNA follows: TGTGCCAGAAGCTTGGATCTCTGGCGGAACACTGAAGCTTTCTTT.

In DNA, the CDR3 is TGCGCCAGCAGCTTGGCCGAGGGGACTGAAGCTTTCTTT. Its translation is CASSLAEGTEAFF. J is TRBJ1-1 and V is TRBV5-1; D is perhaps TRBD1 (5 bases). This CDR3 region has 13 residues. CDR1 is SGHRS, CDR2 YFSETQ, per germline. Trimming stripped 0 bases from V and 5 bases from J, with 8 bases between.

The V gene is TRBV11-1, the J gene TRBJ1-2; possibly TRBD1 for D (5 bases). The CDR3 has 12 residues. Between the trimmed V and J ends, which lost 5 bases and 8 bases, there was a span of 12 bases. Germline V gene data show CDR1 as SGHAT and CDR2 as FQDESV (reference sequence). The CDR3 bases are TGTGCCAGCAGCCGGGACGGGAGGGGCTACACCTTC. This sequence encodes CASSRDGRGYTF. The variable domain in full, with the rest retrieved from reference TRBV11-1 and TRBJ1-2, is EAEVAQSPRYKITEKSQAVAFWCDPISGHATLYWYRQILGQGPELLVQFQDESVVDDSQLPKDRFSAERLKGVDSTLKIQPAELGDSAMYLCASSRDGRGYTFGSGTRLTVV.

The chain recombines TRBV4-1 with TRBJ2-7; D unclear. The ends were cut back, 0 bases at V and 5 bases at J, with 11 bases in the middle. Per the germline V gene, CDR1 is MGHRA and CDR2 is YSYEKL. The CDR3 runs 14 residues. CDR3 sequence: CASSQEILFNEQYF. CDR3 nucleotides: TGCGCCAGCAGCCAAGAAATTTTATTTAACGAGCAGTACTTC.

This clone was detected only once. The CDR3 sequence: CATRGLAGGPDNEQFF. The CDR3 nucleotides read TGTGCCACCAGGGGACTAGCGGGAGGTCCCGACAATGAGCAGTTCTTC. The rearrangement uses TRBV6-4 and TRBJ2-1; TRBD2 matches 15 bases. The CDR3 is made up of 16 amino acids. Losses at the gene ends were 10 bases for V and 5 bases for J; bases not matched to a gene: 9. Germline CDR1 and CDR2: MRHNA and SNTAGT.

The V gene is TRBV7-9, the J gene TRBJ2-6; 11 nucleotides match TRBD2. This CDR3 is built from 19 residues. Looked up from germline, CDR1 is SEHNR and CDR2 is FQNEAQ (reference sequence). The ends lost 2 bases at V and 0 bases at J; junction bases unmatched: 6. The CDR3 protein is CASSLPGTSGSSGANVLTF. The CDR3 coding sequence is TGTGCCAGCAGCTTACCCGGGACTAGCGGAAGCTCTGGGGCCAACGTCCTGACTTTC.

The CDR3, as DNA: TGTGCCAGCAGCATGCCGGGACAGGAGTCTGGCTACACCTTC. Translating it yields CASSMPGQESGYTF. This rearrangement joins TRBV5-4 to TRBJ1-2, with 8 bases fitting TRBD1. Germline CDR1 reads SGHNT; CDR2 reads YYREEE (reference sequence). Trimming at V came to 4 bases and at J to 7 bases, leaving 9 bases not matched to a gene. The CDR3 covers 14 residues.